This T cell receptor (beta chain) is drawn from a study of response to subunit inactivated influenza vaccine. Worth noting for this clonotype: As yet, its antigen is unknown.

From the RT-PCR reads, TCRdb called clonotypes with MiXCR, one entry per CDR3 protein. The data show roughly 570,000 distinct CDR3 sequences, roughly 15% seen once. Study findings and constraints: Each seasonal flu vaccination may recruit only limited new T cells, authors suggested.

Germline CDR1 and CDR2: MNHEY and SVGEGT. This CDR3 is built from 15 residues. Germline trimming cut 6 bases from V and 2 bases from J; bases unmatched to any gene: 8. The chain joins TRBV6-2 or TRBV6-3 to TRBJ2-3; 7 bases fit TRBD2. The receptor's source is a middle-aged man who received an inactivated influenza vaccine. The sample here was PBMCs from blood, taken about 11 days after vaccination. The CDR3 nucleotides read TGTGCCAGCAGCACGCTCCTAGCGGTCACAGATACGCAGTATTTT. Protein: CASSTLLAVTDTQYF.